Shown below are 31 T cell receptor beta chains from a single sample sequenced in a study of T-cell reconstitution after alpha-beta-depleted transplantation in children. Unique molecular identifiers were incorporated when the TCRbeta library was constructed. TCRdb reprocessed the PCR reads with MiXCR, giving one entry per CDR3 protein. The sample consists of some 490,000 distinct CDR3 sequences, around 12% of them appearing once. The sequencing here drew on PBMCs from the stem cell graft donor, taken from the stem cell graft. These TCRs come from a human donor who donated a stem cell graft to a child with combined immunodeficiency.

This chain connects TRBV5-1 to TRBJ1-3, with D unresolved. V shed 3 bases and J shed 3 bases, with 22 bases lying between them. CDR3 length equals 18 residues. Germline assignment: CDR1 SGHRS and CDR2 YFSETQ. The CDR3 sequence is CASSSEVSRGTFGNTIYF. The DNA for the CDR3 is TGCGCCAGCAGCTCGGAAGTATCGCGGGGTACTTTTGGAAACACCATATATTTT.

This clonotype has ten or more counts. The chain links TRBV7-8 to TRBJ2-2, with no clear D. V lost 2 bases, J lost 6 bases, and 4 bases lay in between. The CDR3 sequence is 12 residues long. Per germline, CDR1 SGHVS and CDR2 FQNEAQ. This CDR3 reads CASSLFSGELFF. The CDR3 DNA reads TGTGCCAGCAGCTTATTTTCCGGGGAGCTGTTTTTT.

This clonotype occurred a few times. This sequence joins TRBV28 and TRBJ2-6, with 7 nucleotides matching TRBD1. The CDR3 sequence is 16 residues long. CDR1 MDHEN and CDR2 SYDVKM come from the germline V gene. V shed 5 bases and J 3 bases; nucleotides not matched to a gene: 7. As DNA, the CDR3 is TGTGCCAGCAGTACCAACAGGGGAATTGGGGCCAACGTCCTGACTTTC. It is translated as CASSTNRGIGANVLTF.

Only a few counts were recorded for this clonotype. The V gene is TRBV15, the J gene TRBJ2-2; D gene ambiguous. In germline, CDR1 is LNHNV, CDR2 YYDKDF (reference sequence). Trimming removed 1 base at V and 6 bases at J, with 9 bases between. The CDR3 totals 14 residues. The CDR3 loop reads CATSRAAMAGELFF. In DNA, the CDR3 is TGTGCCACCAGCAGAGCGGCTATGGCCGGGGAGCTGTTTTTT.

This clonotype was recorded at least ten times. The rearrangement joins TRBV15 to TRBJ2-1, with TRBD2 as a possible D gene (7 bases). Germline V CDR1 and CDR2: LNHNV, YYDKDF (reference sequence). This CDR3 comprises 14 residues. Trimming shortened V by 3 bases and J by 8 bases, and 14 bases separated the two germline ends. CDR3 DNA: TGTGCCACCAGCAGCAAGCTAGGGGGGGATGAGCAGTTCTTC. Its translation: CATSSKLGGDEQFF.

This clonotype was seen more than once but under ten times. The gene calls are TRBV5-5 and TRBJ2-7; TRBD1 matches at 11 bases. Germline V lookup: CDR1 SGHKS, CDR2 YYEKEE (reference sequence). The CDR3 extends over 16 amino acids. After removal of 4 bases from V and 5 bases from J, the junction contained 11 bases not matched to a gene. CDR3: CASSPRRDRGSNEQYF. The CDR3 coding sequence is TGTGCCAGCAGCCCTAGGAGGGACAGGGGGTCCAACGAGCAGTACTTC.

This clonotype was picked up many times. This chain uses TRBV5-6 with TRBJ1-1; a weak D match, TRBD1 (5 bases). Trimming shortened V by 1 base and J by 4 bases, and 14 bases separated the two germline ends. This CDR3 is built from 15 residues. Germline-derived CDR1 and CDR2 are SGHDT and YYEEEE. The CDR3, as DNA: TGTGCCAGCAGCTTGATTGGGGGGTTGCGCACTGAAGCTTTCTTT. This translates into CASSLIGGLRTEAFF.

About this clonotype: A junction end diverges from the germline sequence, so it may reflect a read error. The chain couples TRBV5-6 to TRBJ2-1; D is perhaps TRBD1 or TRBD2 (6 bases each). Looked up from germline, CDR1 is SGHDT and CDR2 is YYEEEE. This CDR3 spans 16 amino acids. The CDR3 here is CDSSLVSGEDYNEQFF. DNA for the CDR3: TGTGACAGCAGCTTGGTATCAGGGGAGGACTACAATGAGCAGTTCTTC.

This clonotype turned up a few times. This chain links TRBV6-5 with TRBJ1-2; no clear D. V was shortened by 6 bases and J by 1 base, with 9 bases between the two germline ends. Germline V gene data show CDR1 as MNHEY and CDR2 as SVGAGI. There are 13 residues in the CDR3. CDR3 sequence (DNA): TGTGCCAGCAGCCCGGCCGTTAACTATGGCTACACCTTC. Translating it yields CASSPAVNYGYTF.

The chain recombines TRBV6-5 with TRBJ2-7; tentatively, D is TRBD2 (5 bases). The germline gives CDR1 MNHEY, CDR2 SVGAGI. This CDR3 spans 15 amino acids. With 2 bases removed from V and 2 bases from J, the gap between germline ends came to 13 bases. CDR3 region: CASSYSEGPAYEQYF. The CDR3 DNA reads TGTGCCAGCAGTTACAGCGAGGGTCCGGCCTACGAGCAGTACTTC.

The genes are TRBV7-2 and TRBJ2-2, with TRBD1 matching 9 bases. The germline gives CDR1 SGHTA, CDR2 FQGNSA. The V gene end was trimmed by 3 bases and the J gene end by 4 bases; junction bases not matched to a gene: 6. The CDR3 covers 16 residues. CDR3 sequence reads: CASSLSRQGGTGELFF. For the CDR3, the DNA is TGTGCCAGCAGCTTGAGTCGACAGGGGGGCACCGGGGAGCTGTTTTTT.

This clonotype was seen more than once but under ten times. The chain links TRBV6-2 or TRBV6-3 to TRBJ2-3; the match to TRBD2 covers 9 bases. Looked up from germline, CDR1 is MNHEY and CDR2 is SVGEGT. The CDR3 is made up of 18 amino acids. The trim removed 0 bases at V and 2 bases at J, leaving 9 bases unmatched. The CDR3 is CASSYSLSGGLDTDTQYF. CDR3 bases: TGTGCCAGCAGTTACTCGCTTAGCGGGGGACTCGACACAGATACGCAGTATTTT.

A few counts support this clonotype. J is TRBJ2-3 and V is TRBV5-1; 12 bases line up with TRBD2. After removal of 4 bases from V and 4 bases from J, the junction contained 13 bases not matched to a gene. Per germline, CDR1 SGHRS and CDR2 YFSETQ. The CDR3 runs to 18 residues. This chain's CDR3 is CASSPWTSGTGSADTQYF. DNA for the CDR3: TGCGCCAGCAGCCCTTGGACTAGCGGGACTGGGAGTGCAGATACGCAGTATTTT.

This chain uses TRBV12-3 or TRBV12-4 with TRBJ2-1, with TRBD2 identical over 7 bases. This CDR3 contains 14 residues. V shed 6 bases and J 8 bases; nucleotides not matched to a gene: 10. CDR3 in DNA: TGTGCCAGCAGCTTACTAGCGACCAACCATGAGCAGTTCTTC. It codes for CASSLLATNHEQFF.

CDR3 sequence (DNA): TGTGCCACCTCCCGGGCTAGCGGTTACAATGAGCAGTTCTTC. Amino acids: CATSRASGYNEQFF. The rearrangement links TRBV6-1 to TRBJ2-1; 7 bases match TRBD2. This CDR3 has 14 amino acids. CDR1 MNHNS and CDR2 SASEGT come from the germline V gene. V lost 10 bases, J lost 4 bases, and 10 bases stayed unmatched.

This sequence joins TRBV18 and TRBJ1-3, with D possibly TRBD1 on 6 matching bases. The V and J ends lost 6 bases and 0 bases respectively, with 9 bases between them. CDR3 length: 14 residues. Per the germline V gene, CDR1 is KGHSH and CDR2 is LQKENI. The CDR3 loop reads CASSTGISGNTIYF. The CDR3 DNA is TGTGCCAGCTCGACAGGTATCTCTGGAAACACCATATATTTT.

The table lists this clonotype with a few counts. The chain combines TRBV3-1 with TRBJ1-1, with TRBD1 identical over 7 bases. The V gene's germline CDR1 is LGHDT and CDR2 YNNKEL (reference sequence). The CDR3 contains 14 residues. V lost 2 bases and J lost 6; bases outside the gene matches: 6. In DNA, the CDR3 is TGTGCCAGCAGCCAACGCGACAGGGTGGCTGAAGCTTTCTTT. Amino acid sequence: CASSQRDRVAEAFF.

The table lists this clonotype with many counts. V and J are TRBV6-2 or TRBV6-3 and TRBJ2-1; a possible D gene is TRBD2 (6 bases). CDR1 MNHEY and CDR2 SVGEGT come from the germline V gene. The CDR3 sequence is 15 residues long. The V end lost 5 bases, the J end lost 3 bases, and 14 bases lay between the germline ends. Written as DNA, the CDR3 is TGTGCCAGCAGTGAGGCGGGGCTCAACTACAATGAGCAGTTCTTC. Encoded protein: CASSEAGLNYNEQFF.

The table lists this clonotype with a few counts. The CDR3 loop reads CASSFNSVRSNYGYTF. The CDR3 bases are TGTGCCAGCAGTTTTAACAGCGTGCGTTCTAACTATGGCTACACCTTC. The rearrangement links TRBV12-3 or TRBV12-4 to TRBJ1-2; D call uncertain. The CDR3 has 16 residues. V dropped 3 bases and J dropped 0 bases, with 14 bases sitting between them.

This clonotype appeared a few times. The chain employs TRBV15 and TRBJ2-3, with a possible D match to TRBD1 (5 bases). V was shortened by 1 base and J by 1 base, with 15 bases between the two germline ends. There are 17 residues in the CDR3. Germline V gene lookup returns CDR1 LNHNV and CDR2 YYDKDF (reference sequence). Written as DNA, the CDR3 is TGTGCCACCAGCAGAGGCGACCAGGGATCGGGCACAGATACGCAGTATTTT. Protein: CATSRGDQGSGTDTQYF.

The rearrangement links TRBV7-8 to TRBJ2-7, with D perhaps matching TRBD2 (6 bases). The CDR3 is 15 amino acids. V lost 5 bases, J lost 1 base, and 15 bases lay in between. CDR1 and CDR2 (germline): SGHVS, FQNEAQ. The CDR3 region is CASSVDSSVSYEQYF. Here the CDR3 DNA reads TGTGCCAGCAGCGTAGACTCTAGCGTGTCCTACGAGCAGTACTTC.

This clonotype has more than one count but fewer than ten. This rearrangement joins TRBV20-1 to TRBJ2-1; D not resolved. Germline V CDR1 and CDR2: DFQATT, SNEGSKA (reference sequence). CDR3 length: 13 residues. Trimming left V 3 bases short and J 0 bases short, with 6 bases between. The CDR3 is CSASAYSYNEQFF. CDR3 DNA: TGCAGTGCTAGCGCCTACTCCTACAATGAGCAGTTCTTC.

This clonotype has a handful of counts. The chain employs TRBV9 and TRBJ2-3; 10 bases line up with TRBD2. Germline trimming cut 0 bases from V and 2 bases from J; bases unmatched to any gene: 6. Germline V gene sequence: CDR1 SGDLS, CDR2 YYNGEE. The CDR3 is 17 residues long. The CDR3 region is CASSVVTSGAPTDTQYF. The CDR3 nucleotides are TGTGCCAGCAGCGTAGTCACTAGCGGGGCCCCCACAGATACGCAGTATTTT.

This chain uses TRBV7-9 with TRBJ2-7; either TRBD1 or TRBD2 may fit D (5 bases each). The CDR3 totals 15 residues. V lost 7 bases and J lost 5, with 21 bases in between. CDR1 is SEHNR and CDR2 is FQNEAQ in the germline V gene (reference sequence). The CDR3 nucleotides are TGTGCCAGCAACCCACTTCGGGGCTTCTACCACGAGCAGTACTTC. Translating gives CASNPLRGFYHEQYF.

There are a few counts of this clonotype. This sequence joins TRBV5-6 and TRBJ1-2; 12 nucleotides line up with TRBD1. The CDR3 spans 18 residues. V gave up 4 bases and J gave up 5 bases; unmatched junction bases: 15. Germline assignment: CDR1 SGHDT and CDR2 YYEEEE. The DNA for the CDR3 is TGTGCCAGCAGCCAGCTCGGGACAGGGGGCATTTCGGTTTATGGCTACACCTTC. This codes for CASSQLGTGGISVYGYTF.

The sample holds a few counts of this clonotype. The CDR3, as DNA: TGTGCCAGCAGCCGCAACCTTCTAGGAGATACGCAGTATTTT. Its protein product is CASSRNLLGDTQYF. The chain uses TRBV7-3 and TRBJ2-3; D is ambiguous. CDR3 length equals 14 residues. Trimming took off 5 bases at V and 5 bases at J, with 14 bases between the two ends. CDR1 is SGHTA, CDR2 FQGTGA, per germline.

The V gene is TRBV9, the J gene TRBJ2-7; no clear D gene. Germline CDR1 is SGDLS and CDR2 is YYNGEE. The CDR3 has 15 amino acids. Deletions cut 0 bases from V and 2 bases from J, with 12 bases between. The CDR3: CASSVEGGPPYEQYF. The CDR3 DNA reads TGTGCCAGCAGCGTAGAAGGTGGGCCACCCTACGAGCAGTACTTC.

The J gene is TRBJ1-2, the V gene TRBV6-2 or TRBV6-3; possible D gene TRBD1, 5 bases. The CDR3 covers 12 residues. Germline loops: CDR1 MNHEY, CDR2 SVGEGT. The V and J ends lost 6 bases and 3 bases respectively, with 8 bases between them. CDR3 amino acids: CASSQGDYGYTF. The CDR3, as DNA: TGTGCCAGCAGCCAGGGCGACTATGGCTACACCTTC.

This clonotype appeared many times. The chain uses TRBV29-1 and TRBJ2-3; D uncertain. Germline CDR1 is SQVTM and CDR2 is ANQGSEA. Trimming pared 6 bases from V and 3 bases from J, leaving 22 bases between. This CDR3 has 16 amino acids. CDR3 sequence (DNA): TGCAGCGTGAAGCGCCAAACTCGTCCCAGTACAGATACGCAGTATTTT. This codes for CSVKRQTRPSTDTQYF.

Only a few counts were recorded for this clonotype. This chain connects TRBV12-3 or TRBV12-4 to TRBJ1-5; no clear D. The CDR3 is 13 amino acids. V lost 2 bases to trimming and J lost 3 bases, with 5 bases between them. The CDR3 loop reads CASSLSLNQPQHF. The CDR3 region has the DNA TGTGCCAGCAGTTTAAGTCTCAATCAGCCCCAGCATTTT.

This clonotype was detected once. V is TRBV19 and J is TRBJ1-5; tentative D call: TRBD1 (5 bases). CDR3 length: 13 amino acids. The germline gives CDR1 LNHDA, CDR2 SQIVND (reference sequence). V lost 6 bases and J 6 bases, leaving 12 bases between the germline ends. Here the CDR3 DNA reads TGTGCCAGTAGCTCAGGGTCAGGTCAGCCCCAGCATTTT. Its translation is CASSSGSGQPQHF.